A selection of T cell receptor beta chains follows, all from one sample in a study of blood T cell repertoires in COVID-19. TCRdb's copy holds only in-frame clones and misses some; the assay was immunoSEQ multiplex PCR. Seen here are approximately 210,000 clones, roughly 87% observed once, and the top ten hold roughly 7.1%. The sample was PBMCs or T cells enriched from blood (not recorded which). The receptors derive from a man aged 25-45 years in a cohort exposed to, infected with or recovered from COVID-19 (not recorded which). Both conserved end residues are part of each CDR3. D genes are given only for firm matches. Some rows mark clone size as missing; the rest say once, few, many or name a class of expanded clone.

TRBV15	TRBJ1-5	.	.	TGTGCCACCAGCAGAGTTTCGGGATCTGGGAATCAGCCCCAGCATTTT	CATSRVSGSGNQPQHF
TRBV5-6	TRBJ2-1	.	.	TGTGCCAGCAGCCCTGAGACTAGCAATGAGCAGTTCTTC	CASSPETSNEQFF
TRBV11-3	TRBJ2-2	TRBD2	.	TGTGCCAGCAGCTTAGAGGGCGGGGGCACCGGGGAGCTGTTTTTT	CASSLEGGGTGELFF
TRBV14	TRBJ2-5	TRBD1	.	TGTGCCAGCAGCCTTGGGACAGTATACCAAGAGACCCAGTACTTC	CASSLGTVYQETQYF
TRBV6-2/TRBV6-3	TRBJ2-7	.	.	TGTGCCAGCAGTTACCTCCGGAACAGCAACTACGAGCAGTACTTC	CASSYLRNSNYEQYF
TRBV7-2	TRBJ2-1	.	.	TGTGCCAGCAGCTTATTGGGAGCTGCTGATGAGCAGTTCTTC	CASSLLGAADEQFF
TRBV7-9	TRBJ1-2	.	.	TGTGCCAGCAGCTTCATAGGGGGTGACTATGGCTACACCTTC	CASSFIGGDYGYTF
TRBV5-1	TRBJ1-2	.	.	TGCGCCAGCAGCTTGGGCGGGGGGGTGCAAAATGGCTACACCTTC	CASSLGGGVQNGYTF
TRBV7-9	TRBJ2-7	TRBD2	.	TGTGCCAGCAGCCTGCGGACTAGCGGGAGCGTTCGGGACGAGCAGTACTTC	CASSLRTSGSVRDEQYF
TRBV2	TRBJ2-1	TRBD2	.	TGTGCCAGCAGTGACCCCCTAGCGGGAGTGAGTGAGCAGTTCTTC	CASSDPLAGVSEQFF
TRBV10-1	TRBJ1-4	TRBD1	.	TGCGCCAGCAGCCTAATGACAGGGGGCGAAGGAGCTAATGAAAAACTGTTTTTT	CASSLMTGGEGANEKLFF
TRBV5-5	TRBJ2-7	.	.	TGTGCCAGCAGCCCGGGAAGCGGAACCTACGAGCAGTACTTC	CASSPGSGTYEQYF
TRBV10-3	TRBJ1-3	TRBD1	.	TGTGCCAGCTCCGGGACAGGCGGAAACACCATATATTTT	CASSGTGGNTIYF
TRBV7-2	TRBJ2-7	TRBD2	.	TGTGCCAGCAGCCGTCGCGGGGGGGCGGTAACCTACGAGCAGTACTTC	CASSRRGGAVTYEQYF
TRBV5-1	TRBJ2-1	TRBD1	.	TGCGCCAGCAGCTTGGGGCCCACAGGGGGCAGTAGCAATGAGCAGTTCTTC	CASSLGPTGGSSNEQFF
TRBV24-1	TRBJ1-4	.	once	TGTGCCACCAGTACCTCAAGGGGTAATGAAAAACTGTTTTTT	CATSTSRGNEKLFF
TRBV29-1	TRBJ1-1	.	.	TGCAGCGTCGGCGACAGGAGAATGAACACTGAAGCTTTCTTT	CSVGDRRMNTEAFF
TRBV28	TRBJ2-7	.	.	TGTGCCAGCTGGGGACTCTCCGAGCAGTACTTC	CASWGLSEQYF
TRBV13	TRBJ2-7	.	.	TGTGCCAGCAGCCCATACAGGGTTACCTACGAGCAGTACTTC	CASSPYRVTYEQYF
TRBV6-5	TRBJ1-3	.	.	TGTGCCAGCAGTTACAGTACAGGGTCCGGAAACACCATATATTTT	CASSYSTGSGNTIYF
TRBV9	TRBJ1-5	.	.	TGTGCCAGCAGCGTAGGCCGGGATCAGCCCCAGCATTTT	CASSVGRDQPQHF
TRBV18	TRBJ2-1	TRBD2	.	TGTGCCAGCTCACCAGGACTAGCGGTGTTAAATGAGCAGTTCTTC	CASSPGLAVLNEQFF
TRBV4-3	TRBJ1-6	.	few	TGCGCCAGCAGCCAAGATTCGGGGGGCATCCGGTGGAATTCACCCCTCCACTTT	CASSQDSGGIRWNSPLHF
TRBV9	TRBJ2-7	.	.	TGTGCCAGCAGCTTCGACCCGGACAGAATTCGCCCCTACGAGCAGTACTTC	CASSFDPDRIRPYEQYF
TRBV10-3	TRBJ2-3	TRBD2	.	TGTGCCACCTCCTCTAGCGGGCTTAGCACAGATACGCAGTATTTT	CATSSSGLSTDTQYF
TRBV9	TRBJ2-7	TRBD2	few	TGTGCCAGCAGCGTAACAACTAGCGGGAGCGAGCAGTACTTC	CASSVTTSGSEQYF
TRBV5-1	TRBJ2-3	.	.	TGCGCCAGCAGCTTGCTTCCTAGCACAGATACGCAGTATTTT	CASSLLPSTDTQYF
TRBV29-1	TRBJ2-3	TRBD2	.	TGCAGCGTTTGGGGGGGAAGCACAGATACGCAGTATTTT	CSVWGGSTDTQYF